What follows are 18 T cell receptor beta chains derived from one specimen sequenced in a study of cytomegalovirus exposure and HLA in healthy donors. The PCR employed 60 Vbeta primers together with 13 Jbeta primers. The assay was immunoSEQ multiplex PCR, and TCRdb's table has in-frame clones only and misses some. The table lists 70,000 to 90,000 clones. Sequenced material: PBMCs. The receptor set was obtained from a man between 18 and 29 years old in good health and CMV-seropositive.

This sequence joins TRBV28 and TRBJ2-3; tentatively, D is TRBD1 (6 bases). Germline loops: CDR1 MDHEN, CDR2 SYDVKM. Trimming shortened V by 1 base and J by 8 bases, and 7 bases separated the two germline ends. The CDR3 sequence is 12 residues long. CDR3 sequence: CASSLYRVTQYF. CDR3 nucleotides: TGTGCCAGCAGTTTATACAGGGTTACGCAGTATTTT.

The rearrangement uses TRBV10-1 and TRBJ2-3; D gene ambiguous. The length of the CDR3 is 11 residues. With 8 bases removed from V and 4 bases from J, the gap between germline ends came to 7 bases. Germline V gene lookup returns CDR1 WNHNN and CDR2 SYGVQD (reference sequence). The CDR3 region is CASPSPDTQYF. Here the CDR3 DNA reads TGCGCCAGCCCTTCCCCAGATACGCAGTATTTT.

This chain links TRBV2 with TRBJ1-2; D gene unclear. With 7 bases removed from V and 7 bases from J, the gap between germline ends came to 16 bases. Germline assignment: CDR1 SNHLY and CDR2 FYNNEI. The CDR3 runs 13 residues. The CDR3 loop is CASMGIKAGGYTF. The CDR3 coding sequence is TGTGCCAGCATGGGGATTAAGGCGGGTGGCTACACCTTC.

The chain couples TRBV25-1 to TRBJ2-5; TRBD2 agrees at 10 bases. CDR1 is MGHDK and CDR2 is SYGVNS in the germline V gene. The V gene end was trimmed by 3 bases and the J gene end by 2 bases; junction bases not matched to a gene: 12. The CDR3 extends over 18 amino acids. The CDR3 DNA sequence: TGTGCCAGCAGTGAGGATTCTCCTAGCGGGAGAGCTCAAGAGACCCAGTACTTC. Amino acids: CASSEDSPSGRAQETQYF.

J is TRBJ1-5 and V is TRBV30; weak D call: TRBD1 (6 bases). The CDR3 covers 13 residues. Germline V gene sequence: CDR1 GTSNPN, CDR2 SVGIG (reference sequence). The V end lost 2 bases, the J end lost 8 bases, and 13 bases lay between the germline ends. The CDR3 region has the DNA TGTGCCTGGAGTAAGCAGGGGTTTGAGCCCCAGCATTTT. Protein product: CAWSKQGFEPQHF.

The CDR3 here is CASSQERGSLTNYGYTF. The CDR3, as DNA: TGCGCCAGCAGCCAAGAAAGGGGCTCCTTGACTAACTATGGCTACACCTTC. The V gene is TRBV4-1, the J gene TRBJ1-2; maybe TRBD1 (5 bases). This CDR3 is 17 amino acids long. Per the germline V gene, CDR1 is MGHRA and CDR2 is YSYEKL. V was cut by 0 bases and J by 0 bases, with 14 bases left in between.

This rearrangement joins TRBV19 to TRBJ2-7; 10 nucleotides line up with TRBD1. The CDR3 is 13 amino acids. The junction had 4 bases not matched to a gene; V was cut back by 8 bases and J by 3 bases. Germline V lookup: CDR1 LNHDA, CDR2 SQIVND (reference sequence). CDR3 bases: TGTGCCAGTGGGGGGACAGGGGTCTACGAGCAGTACTTC. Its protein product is CASGGTGVYEQYF.

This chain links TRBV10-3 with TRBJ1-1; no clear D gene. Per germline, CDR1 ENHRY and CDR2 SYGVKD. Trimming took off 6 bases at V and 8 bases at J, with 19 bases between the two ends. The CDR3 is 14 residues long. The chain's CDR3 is CAISGFGRAAEAFF. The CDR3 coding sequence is TGTGCCATCAGCGGATTTGGCAGAGCGGCGGAAGCTTTCTTT.

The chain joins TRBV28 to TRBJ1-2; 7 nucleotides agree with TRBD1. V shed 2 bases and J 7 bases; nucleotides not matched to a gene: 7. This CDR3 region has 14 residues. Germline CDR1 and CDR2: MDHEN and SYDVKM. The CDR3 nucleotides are TGTGCCAGCAGTTTAGGGACAGAAGCACGTGGCTACACCTTC. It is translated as CASSLGTEARGYTF.

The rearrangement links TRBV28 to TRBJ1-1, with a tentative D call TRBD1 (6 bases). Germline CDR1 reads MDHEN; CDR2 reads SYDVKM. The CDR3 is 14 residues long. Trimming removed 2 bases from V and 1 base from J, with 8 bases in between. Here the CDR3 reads CASSLIQGNTEAFF. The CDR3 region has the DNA TGTGCCAGCAGTTTAATACAGGGGAACACTGAAGCTTTCTTT.

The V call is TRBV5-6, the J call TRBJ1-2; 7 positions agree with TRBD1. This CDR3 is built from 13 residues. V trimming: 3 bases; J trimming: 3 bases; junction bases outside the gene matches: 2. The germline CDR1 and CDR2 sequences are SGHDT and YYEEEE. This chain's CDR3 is CASSYDRDYGYTF. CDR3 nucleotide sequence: TGTGCCAGCAGCTACGACAGGGACTATGGCTACACCTTC.

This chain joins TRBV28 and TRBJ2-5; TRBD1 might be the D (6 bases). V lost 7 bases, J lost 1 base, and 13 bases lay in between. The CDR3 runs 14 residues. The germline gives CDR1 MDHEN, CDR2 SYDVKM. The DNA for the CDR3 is TGTGCCAGCATCCGGACAGAAGTCCAAGAGACCCAGTACTTC. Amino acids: CASIRTEVQETQYF.

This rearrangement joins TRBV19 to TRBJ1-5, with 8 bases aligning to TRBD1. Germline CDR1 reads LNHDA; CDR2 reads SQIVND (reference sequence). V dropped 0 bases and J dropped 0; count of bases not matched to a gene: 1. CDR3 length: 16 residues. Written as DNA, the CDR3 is TGTGCCAGTAGTATAGACAGGGGGCTTAGCAATCAGCCCCAGCATTTT. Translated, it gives CASSIDRGLSNQPQHF.

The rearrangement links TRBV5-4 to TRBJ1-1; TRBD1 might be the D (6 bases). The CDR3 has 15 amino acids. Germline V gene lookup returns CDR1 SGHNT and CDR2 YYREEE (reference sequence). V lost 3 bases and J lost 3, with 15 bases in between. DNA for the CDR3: TGTGCCAGCAGCTCCGGACAGAAAGGGGACACTGAAGCTTTCTTT. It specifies CASSSGQKGDTEAFF.

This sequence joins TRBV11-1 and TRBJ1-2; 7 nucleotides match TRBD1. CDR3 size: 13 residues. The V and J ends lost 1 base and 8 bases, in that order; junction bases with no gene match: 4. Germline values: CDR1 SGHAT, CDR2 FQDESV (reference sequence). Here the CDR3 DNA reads TGTGCCAGCAGCTTAGGACAGGGAGGCGGCTACACCTTC. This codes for CASSLGQGGGYTF.

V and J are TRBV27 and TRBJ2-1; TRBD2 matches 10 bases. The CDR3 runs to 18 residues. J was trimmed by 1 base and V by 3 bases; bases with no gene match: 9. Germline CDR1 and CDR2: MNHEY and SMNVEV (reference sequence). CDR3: CASSFWPSGGPSYNEQFF. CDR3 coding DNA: TGTGCCAGCAGTTTCTGGCCTAGCGGGGGCCCTTCCTACAATGAGCAGTTCTTC.

The CDR3 DNA sequence: TGTGCCAGTAGTGAAGGGGCGGGGACCTCCTACGAGCAGTACTTC. It yields the protein CASSEGAGTSYEQYF. V and J are TRBV19 and TRBJ2-7, with D maybe TRBD2 (6 bases). The germline V gene has CDR1 LNHDA and CDR2 SQIVND (reference sequence). V lost 5 bases to trimming and J lost 0 bases, with 14 bases between them. The CDR3 runs 15 residues.

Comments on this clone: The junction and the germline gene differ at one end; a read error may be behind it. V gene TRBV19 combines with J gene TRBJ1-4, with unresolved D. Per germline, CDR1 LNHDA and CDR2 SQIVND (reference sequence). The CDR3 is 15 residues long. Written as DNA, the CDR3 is TGTGCCGGTAGTATGAGAGGCCCAACTAATGAAAAACTGTTTTTT. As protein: CAGSMRGPTNEKLFF.